One and the same sample provided the 3 T cell receptor beta chains below, sequenced in a study of shared T cell receptors in the human thymus. Sequencing was performed with immunoSEQ multiplex PCR; in TCRdb, only in-frame clones are kept and a portion is missing. This table has 550,000 to 800,000 clones, 70% to 90% appearing once. The same specimen was also included in a second study, on human thymus T cells.

Sample: thymocytes. Receptors were obtained from a girl less than two years old with a congenital heart defect.

Only one count was recorded for this clone. The chain combines TRBV28 with TRBJ1-1, with a tentative D call TRBD1 (5 bases). Germline V gene lookup returns CDR1 MDHEN and CDR2 SYDVKM. This CDR3 comprises 13 residues. Between the trimmed V and J ends, which lost 7 bases and 6 bases, there was a span of 15 bases. The CDR3 loop reads CASIISGGAEAFF. CDR3 nucleotides: TGTGCCAGCATTATCTCCGGGGGGGCTGAAGCTTTCTTT.

The chain links TRBV5-1 to TRBJ2-7; 8 bases agree with TRBD2. The J segment lost 5 bases and the V segment lost 2 bases, leaving 6 bases of the junction unmatched. The germline V gene encodes CDR1 SGHRS and CDR2 YFSETQ. CDR3 length equals 14 residues. The CDR3 nucleotides are TGCGCCAGCAGCTTTTCCGGGGGACTAGACGAGCAGTACTTC. Translating it yields CASSFSGGLDEQYF. The full variable domain, in which reference TRBV5-1 and TRBJ2-7 provide the parts outside the CDR3, is KAGVTQTPRYLIKTRGQQVTLSCSPISGHRSVSWYQQTPGQGLQFLFEYFSETQRNKGNFPGRFSGRQFSNSRSEMNVSTLELGDSALYLCASSFSGGLDEQYFGPGTRLTVT.

This chain links TRBV27 with TRBJ1-6, with D possibly matching TRBD1 (5 bases). Trimming removed 6 bases from V and 14 bases from J, with 26 bases in between. Germline values: CDR1 MNHEY, CDR2 SMNVEV (reference sequence). The CDR3 runs 16 residues. The CDR3 DNA sequence: TGTGCCAGCAGGAGAAGGACGTCGGAGGGGTCGTCCACCCTCCACTTT. Its protein is CASRRRTSEGSSTLHF.